This entry lists 27 T cell receptor beta chains sequenced from one sample in a study of cytomegalovirus exposure and HLA in healthy donors. PCR primers comprised 60 Vbeta and 13 Jbeta primers. Sequencing used immunoSEQ multiplex PCR; TCRdb keeps in-frame clones, though not all of them. The sample yields about 160,000 clones, more than 70% seen once. Material for sequencing was PBMCs. The source of these receptors is a male donor in good health and CMV-seropositive.

The rearrangement links TRBV10-3 to TRBJ1-2, with unresolved D. Germline V gene sequence: CDR1 ENHRY, CDR2 SYGVKD. CDR3 size: 11 residues. With 6 bases removed from V and 0 bases from J, the gap between germline ends came to 2 bases. CDR3 nucleotides: TGTGCCATCAGCGCTAACTATGGCTACACCTTC. Translating gives CAISANYGYTF.

V usage is TRBV5-1 and J usage is TRBJ1-3; D gene unclear. This CDR3 region has 16 residues. From germline, CDR1 is SGHRS and CDR2 YFSETQ. The V end was cut by 2 bases, the J end by 0 bases, with 12 bases between. The CDR3 protein is CASSLPQDSSGNTIYF. CDR3 coding DNA: TGCGCCAGCAGCTTACCCCAGGATAGCTCTGGAAACACCATATATTTT.

The rearrangement uses TRBV21-1 and TRBJ1-5. TRBV21-1 is a pseudogene locus. This CDR3 comprises 13 residues. The CDR3 bases are TGTGCCAGCGACTTCCTCGAACATCAGCCCCAGCATTTT. This encodes CASDFLEHQPQHF.

The chain is built from TRBV5-5 and TRBJ1-4; 10 bases are shared with TRBD1. The germline V gene has CDR1 SGHKS and CDR2 YYEKEE (reference sequence). This CDR3 is built from 14 residues. V gave up 2 bases and J gave up 7 bases; unmatched junction bases: 2. In DNA, the CDR3 is TGTGCCAGCAGCTTCCGGACAGGGGGTGAAAAACTGTTTTTT. It encodes CASSFRTGGEKLFF.

The chain recombines TRBV27 with TRBJ2-7, with a possible D match to TRBD2 (5 bases). CDR3 length: 14 amino acids. Germline loops: CDR1 MNHEY, CDR2 SMNVEV (reference sequence). The ends were cut back, 6 bases at V and 6 bases at J, with 18 bases in the middle. CDR3 in DNA: TGTGCCAGCAGGTCCTATGGGCCCGGAGGCGAGCAGTACTTC. This encodes CASRSYGPGGEQYF.

CDR3 nucleotide sequence: TGTGCCAGCAGCTACCCAGGGGCAGAGACCCAGTACTTC. Translation gives CASSYPGAETQYF. The chain recombines TRBV11-1 with TRBJ2-5; D might be TRBD1 (6 bases). CDR3 length equals 13 residues. Trimming took 4 bases from V and 4 from J, leaving 10 bases between them. Germline assignment: CDR1 SGHAT and CDR2 FQDESV (reference sequence).

The CDR3 DNA reads TGCAGCGTTGAAGATAGGTGGGAGAGGGGACAGGGGGTTTATGCTTTCTTT. Encoded protein: CSVEDRWERGQGVYAFF. The chain has TRBV29-1 and TRBJ1-1; 11 bases fit TRBD1. V lost 0 bases, J lost 11 bases, and 17 bases stayed unmatched. The germline gives CDR1 SQVTM, CDR2 ANQGSEA. The CDR3 is 17 amino acids. Together with reference TRBV29-1 and TRBJ1-1, the CDR3 gives the full variable domain: SAVISQKPSRDICQRGTSLTIQCQVDSQVTMMFWYRQQPGQSLTLIATANQGSEATYESGFVIDKFPISRPNLTFSTLTVSNMSPEDSSIYLCSVEDRWERGQGVYAFFGQGTRLTVV.

The rearrangement uses TRBV4-1 and TRBJ2-7; D may be TRBD2 (6 bases). The germline CDR1 and CDR2 sequences are MGHRA and YSYEKL. This CDR3 region has 15 residues. The germline V and J ends were trimmed by 3 bases and 3 bases, with 15 bases remaining between them. CDR3 nucleotide sequence: TGCGCCAGCAGCCAGCCGGCGGGACGGTACTACGAGCAGTACTTC. Residues: CASSQPAGRYYEQYF.

V usage is TRBV10-3 and J usage is TRBJ2-2; a possible D gene is TRBD1 (6 bases). Trimming removed 1 base from V and 0 bases from J, with 9 bases in between. The CDR3 spans 16 residues. From germline, CDR1 is ENHRY and CDR2 SYGVKD. The CDR3 protein is CAISEFTGTNTGELFF. For the CDR3, the DNA is TGTGCCATCAGTGAGTTTACAGGGACGAACACCGGGGAGCTGTTTTTT.

The chain uses TRBV27 and TRBJ2-1; TRBD1 is a possible D gene (8 bases). Trimming left V 3 bases short and J 8 bases short, with 17 bases between. The CDR3 is made up of 15 amino acids. Germline CDR1 reads MNHEY; CDR2 reads SMNVEV (reference sequence). CDR3 DNA sequence: TGTGCCAGCAGTTTTTTTCGGACAGGGAGGGATGAGCAGTTCTTC. Protein sequence: CASSFFRTGRDEQFF.

V gene TRBV7-2 combines with J gene TRBJ1-1, with a tentative D call TRBD1 (6 bases). The germline gives CDR1 SGHTA, CDR2 FQGNSA. Deletions cut 3 bases from V and 1 base from J, with 6 bases between. The CDR3 consists of 13 residues. In nucleotides, the CDR3 is TGTGCCAGCAGCTTGGACAGGAACACTGAAGCTTTCTTT. Translating it yields CASSLDRNTEAFF.

The V and J genes are TRBV19 and TRBJ2-7; D unclear. CDR1 is LNHDA and CDR2 is SQIVND in the germline V gene (reference sequence). The CDR3 spans 15 residues. Trimming took 1 base from V and 3 from J, leaving 13 bases between them. The CDR3 loop reads CASSIAGSKVYEQYF. Here the CDR3 DNA reads TGTGCCAGTAGTATAGCGGGTTCTAAGGTCTACGAGCAGTACTTC.

V is TRBV14 and J is TRBJ2-1, with D hard to call. V dropped 2 bases and J dropped 0 bases, with 11 bases sitting between them. Germline CDR1 and CDR2: SGHDN and FVKESK. CDR3 length: 16 amino acids. CDR3: CASSQYRTSSYNEQFF. In nucleotides, the CDR3 is TGTGCCAGCAGCCAATACCGAACGAGCTCCTACAATGAGCAGTTCTTC. Looking up the rest from reference TRBV14 and TRBJ2-1 gives the full variable domain: EAGVTQFPSHSVIEKGQTVTLRCDPISGHDNLYWYRRVMGKEIKFLLHFVKESKQDESGMPNNRFLAERTGGTYSTLKVQPAELEDSGVYFCASSQYRTSSYNEQFFGPGTRLTVL.

The V call is TRBV18, the J call TRBJ1-4, with a weak D call TRBD1 (5 bases). The germline V gene has CDR1 KGHSH and CDR2 LQKENI. Between the trimmed V and J ends, which lost 3 bases and 7 bases, there was a span of 15 bases. This CDR3 spans 15 amino acids. The CDR3 sequence is CASSPETAGGEKLFF. DNA of the CDR3: TGTGCCAGCTCACCGGAGACAGCGGGAGGTGAAAAACTGTTTTTT.

V usage is TRBV28 and J usage is TRBJ2-5; 8 bases map to TRBD2. The CDR3 runs 15 residues. Per germline, CDR1 MDHEN and CDR2 SYDVKM. J was trimmed by 2 bases and V by 3 bases; bases with no gene match: 5. CDR3 nucleotide sequence: TGTGCCAGCAGTTTGGGATTAGCGGGACAAGAGACCCAGTACTTC. Protein sequence: CASSLGLAGQETQYF.

This clone is a singleton in its sample. The V call is TRBV6-1, the J call TRBJ2-3; 9 bases agree with TRBD2. The CDR3 runs to 15 residues. V trimming: 5 bases; J trimming: 1 base; junction bases outside the gene matches: 4. CDR1 MNHNS and CDR2 SASEGT come from the germline V gene. The CDR3 protein is CASSRKREGTDTQYF. The CDR3 bases are TGTGCCAGCAGTCGAAAGCGGGAGGGCACAGATACGCAGTATTTT.

A single count supports this clone. J is TRBJ1-5 and V is TRBV28; tentative D call: TRBD1 (6 bases). This CDR3 is 18 amino acids long. CDR1 MDHEN and CDR2 SYDVKM come from the germline V gene. Deletions cut 4 bases from V and 1 base from J, with 20 bases between. The CDR3 coding sequence is TGTGCCAGCAGTTCTCCGGGACACTTCATAAGAAGCAATCAGCCCCAGCATTTT. It is translated as CASSSPGHFIRSNQPQHF.

This chain links TRBV6-5 with TRBJ2-1; TRBD2 agrees at 14 bases. The CDR3 loop spans 14 amino acids. Trimming cost V 8 bases and J 9 bases; bases outside gene matches: 6. In germline, CDR1 is MNHEY, CDR2 SVGAGI. DNA for the CDR3: TGTGCCAGCGGTCGACTAGCGGGAGGGAGTGAGCAGTTCTTC. As protein: CASGRLAGGSEQFF.

The chain employs TRBV5-1 and TRBJ2-5; 13 bases match TRBD2. The CDR3 loop spans 15 amino acids. Germline loops: CDR1 SGHRS, CDR2 YFSETQ. Trimming removed 4 bases from V and 5 bases from J; junction bases left unmatched: 5. CDR3 protein: CASSGILAGGETQYF. The CDR3 DNA is TGCGCCAGCAGCGGCATACTAGCGGGAGGGGAGACCCAGTACTTC.

The V call is TRBV30, the J call TRBJ2-7, with 8 bases aligning to TRBD1. Germline V gene lookup returns CDR1 GTSNPN and CDR2 SVGIG (reference sequence). The CDR3 is made up of 15 amino acids. Trimming took 2 bases from V and 3 from J; bases not matched to a gene: 9. The CDR3 DNA is TGTGCCTGGAGTTTTCTATCCGGGACAGGCTACGAGCAGTACTTC. This sequence encodes CAWSFLSGTGYEQYF. Filled out from reference TRBV30 and TRBJ2-7, the complete variable domain reads SQTIHQWPATLVQPVGSPLSLECTVEGTSNPNLYWYRQAAGRGLQLLFYSVGIGQISSEVPQNLSASRPQDRQFILSSKKLLLSDSGFYLCAWSFLSGTGYEQYFGPGTRLTVT.

Note on this clone: At one boundary the junction diverges from the germline segment, which might be a read error. V gene TRBV7-7 combines with J gene TRBJ2-1, with 7 bases matching TRBD1. The CDR3 loop spans 14 amino acids. Germline V lookup: CDR1 SSHAT, CDR2 FNYEAQ (reference sequence). CDR3 loop: CASSPGQLWNEQFF. The CDR3 bases are TGTGCTAGCAGTCCGGGACAGCTTTGGAATGAGCAGTTCTTC.

The chain is built from TRBV6-1 and TRBJ2-7; 10 bases line up with TRBD1. This CDR3 spans 14 amino acids. CDR1 and CDR2 from the germline V gene are MNHNS and SASEGT. The ends lost 6 bases at V and 2 bases at J; junction bases unmatched: 4. In nucleotides, the CDR3 is TGTGCCAGCAGGGACGGGACAGGGGCCTACGAGCAGTACTTC. Protein product: CASRDGTGAYEQYF.

For the CDR3, the DNA is TGTGCCAGTACAAACAGGGGGCTGGATAGCTATGGCTACACCTTC. This gives the protein CASTNRGLDSYGYTF. The V call is TRBV6-5, the J call TRBJ1-2; 9 bases fit TRBD1. This CDR3 has 15 amino acids. The V and J ends lost 9 bases and 4 bases, in that order; junction bases with no gene match: 12. Germline values: CDR1 MNHEY, CDR2 SVGAGI.

The J gene is TRBJ2-1, the V gene TRBV11-1; the match to TRBD2 covers 12 bases. The CDR3 runs 18 residues. Germline V gene data show CDR1 as SGHAT and CDR2 as FQDESV (reference sequence). V lost 1 base and J lost 2; bases outside the gene matches: 6. The CDR3 DNA is TGTGCCAGCAGCTTAGGACTAGCGGGAGTCGGTACCTACAATGAGCAGTTCTTC. Amino acids: CASSLGLAGVGTYNEQFF.

The chain links TRBV7-9 to TRBJ1-1; 10 bases align to TRBD1. Losses at the gene ends were 7 bases for V and 9 bases for J; bases not matched to a gene: 14. In germline, CDR1 is SEHNR, CDR2 FQNEAQ (reference sequence). CDR3 length: 15 amino acids. The CDR3, as DNA: TGTGCCAGCAAAGGGACAGGGGATGTAAGGGCTAAAGCTTTCTTT. Translation: CASKGTGDVRAKAFF. The variable domain in full, completed from reference TRBV7-9 and TRBJ1-1, reads DTGVSQNPRHKITKRGQNVTFRCDPISEHNRLYWYRQTLGQGPEFLTYFQNEAQLEKSRLLSDRFSAERPKGSFSTLEIQRTEQGDSAMYLCASKGTGDVRAKAFFGQGTRLTVV.

This clone was observed a few times. The chain links TRBV6-1 to TRBJ1-3; D gene ambiguous. V was shortened by 8 bases and J by 3 bases, with 11 bases between the two germline ends. Germline-derived CDR1 and CDR2 are MNHNS and SASEGT. The CDR3 extends over 13 amino acids. The CDR3 spells CASGAGYGNTIYF. The CDR3 DNA reads TGTGCCAGCGGCGCGGGCTATGGAAACACCATATATTTT.

The V and J genes are TRBV7-8 and TRBJ2-1; D is possibly TRBD2 (6 bases). Germline lookup yields CDR1 SGHVS and CDR2 FQNEAQ. The V and J ends lost 6 bases and 7 bases respectively, with 16 bases between them. The CDR3 sequence is 14 residues long. In DNA form, the CDR3 reads TGTGCCAGCAGAGCGACTAGTCTCCTTAATGAGCAGTTCTTC. This sequence encodes CASRATSLLNEQFF.